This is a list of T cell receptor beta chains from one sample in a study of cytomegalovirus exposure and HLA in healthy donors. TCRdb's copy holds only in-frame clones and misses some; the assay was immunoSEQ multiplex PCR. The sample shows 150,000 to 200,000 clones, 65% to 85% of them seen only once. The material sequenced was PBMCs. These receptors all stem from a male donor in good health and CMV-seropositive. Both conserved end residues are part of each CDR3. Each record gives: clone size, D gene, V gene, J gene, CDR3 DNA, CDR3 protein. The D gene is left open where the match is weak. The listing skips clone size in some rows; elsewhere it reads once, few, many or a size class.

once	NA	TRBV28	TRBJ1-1	TGTGCCAGCTCCGACGGGGGGCGTCGTTCTGAAGCTTTCTTT	CASSDGGRRSEAFF
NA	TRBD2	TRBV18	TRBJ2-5	TGTGCCAGCTCAGCATTGGGACTAGCGGGAGGGCCAGTGGAAGAGACCCAGTACTTC	CASSALGLAGGPVEETQYF
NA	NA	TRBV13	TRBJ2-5	TGTGCCAGCAGCTTAAAACGGGAGACACCAGAGACCCAGTACTTC	CASSLKRETPETQYF
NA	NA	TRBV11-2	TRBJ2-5	TGTGCCAGCAGCTTAACTCTTACAGAGACCCAGTACTTC	CASSLTLTETQYF
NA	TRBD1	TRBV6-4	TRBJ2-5	TGTGCCAGCCTGCTCCGGGTTGGCGTTCAGGGCAGGGGGGAGACCCAGTACTTC	CASLLRVGVQGRGETQYF
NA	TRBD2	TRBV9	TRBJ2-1	TGTGCCAGCACCCGACTAGCGGGAGGGAATGAGCAGTTCTTC	CASTRLAGGNEQFF
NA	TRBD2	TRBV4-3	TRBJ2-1	TGCGCCAGCAGCCAGCGAACTAGCGGGAGTGGGGATGAGCAGTTCTTC	CASSQRTSGSGDEQFF
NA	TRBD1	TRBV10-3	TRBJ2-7	TGTGCCATCACCGTGACAGGGGGGAGCTACGAGCAGTACTTC	CAITVTGGSYEQYF
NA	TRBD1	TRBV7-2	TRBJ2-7	TGTGCCAGCAGTCTAGCTCCGGGACAGGGGAACCACGAGCAGTACTTC	CASSLAPGQGNHEQYF
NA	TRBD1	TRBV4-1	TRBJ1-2	TGCGCCAGCAGCCTTGGCCGACAGGGAGCAAACTATGGCTACACCTTC	CASSLGRQGANYGYTF
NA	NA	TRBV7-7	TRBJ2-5	TGTGCTAGCAGCCTCAGGGGTGGGGAGACCCAGTACTTC	CASSLRGGETQYF
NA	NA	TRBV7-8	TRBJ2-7	TGTGCCAGCAGCCCTATCTCCTACGAGCAGTACTTC	CASSPISYEQYF
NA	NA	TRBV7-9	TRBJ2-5	TGTGCCAGCAGCTTAGAATCGCGGGGCCCCCAAGAGACCCAGTACTTC	CASSLESRGPQETQYF
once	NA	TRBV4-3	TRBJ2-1	TGCGCCAGCAGCACCTCTATATCGATTAGTGAGCAGTTCTTC	CASSTSISISEQFF
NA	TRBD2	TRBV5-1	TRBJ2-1	TGCGCCAGCAGCTTGGTAGGACTAGCGGGGACCAATGAGCAGTTCTTC	CASSLVGLAGTNEQFF
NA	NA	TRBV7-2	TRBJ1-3	TGTGCCAGCAGCTCCCTTCGGGGAATAACTGGAAACACCATATATTTT	CASSSLRGITGNTIYF
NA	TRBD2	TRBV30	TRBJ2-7	TGTGCCTGGAGTCCCTTAGCGGGCCCCTTCTACGAGCAGTACTTC	CAWSPLAGPFYEQYF
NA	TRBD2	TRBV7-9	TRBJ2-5	TGTGCCAGCACCCTGAGAGCGGGAGGGACGATGGAGACCCAGTACTTC	CASTLRAGGTMETQYF
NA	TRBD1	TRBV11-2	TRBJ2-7	TGTGCCAGCAGCCAGGACAGGGCTACCTACGAGCAGTACTTC	CASSQDRATYEQYF
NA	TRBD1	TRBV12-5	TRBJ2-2	TGTGCTAGTGGGGGGACAGGCAGCGTAATCGGGGAGCTGTTTTTT	CASGGTGSVIGELFF
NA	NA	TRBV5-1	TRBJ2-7	TGCGCCAGCAGCTTGGGGGTTGACAGGCCCTACGAGCAGTACTTC	CASSLGVDRPYEQYF
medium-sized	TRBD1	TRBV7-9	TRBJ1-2	TGTGCCAGCAGCTACTCGACAGGGGCTAACTATGGCTACACCTTC	CASSYSTGANYGYTF
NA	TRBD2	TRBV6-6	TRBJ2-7	TGTGCCAGCAGTTCCCGAGGGACTAGCCCCTACGAGCAGTACTTC	CASSSRGTSPYEQYF
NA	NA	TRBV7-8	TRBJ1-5	TGTGCCAGCAGTCCTGTGGCAGGCTTCAATCAGCCCCAGCATTTT	CASSPVAGFNQPQHF
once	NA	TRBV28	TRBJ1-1	TGTGCCAGCAGTTTACCCCCGGACACATATATGAACACTGAAGCTTTCTTT	CASSLPPDTYMNTEAFF
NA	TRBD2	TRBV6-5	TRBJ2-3	TGTGCCAGCAGTTACTCAGGGACTAGCGGGACTCATACGCAGTATTTT	CASSYSGTSGTHTQYF
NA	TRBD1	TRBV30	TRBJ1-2	TGTGCCTGGGCTCGACAGGGTGGCTACACCTTC	CAWARQGGYTF
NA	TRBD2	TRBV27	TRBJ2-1	TGTGCCAGCAGTTTACGTCGGACTAGTGATGGCAATGAGCAGTTCTTC	CASSLRRTSDGNEQFF
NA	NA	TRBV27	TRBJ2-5	TGTGCCAGCAGTTTAGGGGAGTCCCCTCAAGAGACCCAGTACTTC	CASSLGESPQETQYF
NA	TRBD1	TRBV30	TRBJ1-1	TGTGCCTGGAGCTACCGCAGGGTTTACAGGGGGGTGAACACTGAAGCTTTCTTT	CAWSYRRVYRGVNTEAFF
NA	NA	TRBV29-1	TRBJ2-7	TGCGGAGCAGGACACAACTACGAGCAGTACTTC	CGAGHNYEQYF
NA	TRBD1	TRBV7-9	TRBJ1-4	TGTGCCAGCAGCGTACCGGGACAGGGGGAGCCGGGAGAAAAACTGTTTTTT	CASSVPGQGEPGEKLFF
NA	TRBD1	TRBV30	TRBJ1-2	TGTGCCTGGAGAGGGGACAGGCAGAACTATGGCTACACCTTC	CAWRGDRQNYGYTF
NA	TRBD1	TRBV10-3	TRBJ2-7	TGTGCCATCGGACAGGCCTACTACGAGCAGTACTTC	CAIGQAYYEQYF
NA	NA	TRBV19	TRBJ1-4	TGTGCCAGTAGTTACGGGGGGGGACGGAGAAATGAAAAACTGTTTTTT	CASSYGGGRRNEKLFF
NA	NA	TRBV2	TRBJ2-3	TGTGCCAGCGGGGGCAGGACAGATACGCAGTATTTT	CASGGRTDTQYF
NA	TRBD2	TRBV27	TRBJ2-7	TGTGCCAGCAGTTCAGTAGCGGGAGGAGTAAAGGAGCAGTACTTC	CASSSVAGGVKEQYF
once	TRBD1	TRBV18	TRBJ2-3	TGTGCCAGCTCACCACAGGGGGCCAATGCAGATACGCAGTATTTT	CASSPQGANADTQYF
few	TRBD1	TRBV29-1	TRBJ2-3	TGCAGCGGGTGGACAGGGATTGGGGTTCCAGATACGCAGTATTTT	CSGWTGIGVPDTQYF
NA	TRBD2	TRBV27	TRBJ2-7	TGTGCCAGCAGCCCTACCCGACTGGGAGGGGAGCAGTACTTC	CASSPTRLGGEQYF
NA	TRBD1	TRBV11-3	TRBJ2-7	TGTGCCAGCAGCTTAGAAGGGGACAGGGCGTACGAGCAGTACTTC	CASSLEGDRAYEQYF